The rows below give T cell receptor beta chains drawn from one sample of a study of blood T cell repertoires in COVID-19. Profiling relied on immunoSEQ multiplex PCR, and the TCRdb table lists in-frame clones only, not all of them. Of 400,000 or so clones listed, approximately 86% were seen once; the top ten hold approximately 2.1%. Sequenced: PBMCs or T cells enriched from blood (not recorded which). The source of these receptors is a woman aged 40 to 50 with acute COVID-19. Both conserved end residues are part of each CDR3. D genes are given only for firm matches. Rows may omit the clone size; those that give it use once, few, many or a size class.

j_call: TRBJ1-5
clone_size: .
v_call: TRBV24-1
d_call: .
cdr3_nt: TGTGCCACCAGGGGGCCCGGAATCAATCAGCCCCAGCATTTT
cdr3_aa: CATRGPGINQPQHF

j_call: TRBJ2-1
clone_size: .
v_call: TRBV7-9
d_call: .
cdr3_nt: TGTGCCAGCAGCCGCGTCGACAATGAGCAGTTCTTC
cdr3_aa: CASSRVDNEQFF

j_call: TRBJ2-2
clone_size: .
v_call: TRBV7-8
d_call: TRBD2
cdr3_nt: TGTGCCAGCAGCTTTAGCGGGGGGAACACCGGGGAGCTGTTTTTT
cdr3_aa: CASSFSGGNTGELFF

j_call: TRBJ1-4
clone_size: .
v_call: TRBV19
d_call: .
cdr3_nt: TGTGCCACACAGGGAGTGAATGAAAAACTGTTTTTT
cdr3_aa: CATQGVNEKLFF

j_call: TRBJ1-2
clone_size: .
v_call: TRBV5-4
d_call: TRBD1
cdr3_nt: TGTGCCAGCAGCCGGGACAGTTCCTATGGCTACACCTTC
cdr3_aa: CASSRDSSYGYTF

j_call: TRBJ2-2
clone_size: .
v_call: TRBV30
d_call: .
cdr3_nt: TGTGCCTGGACCAGGGTTGGAAGAAACACCGGGGAGCTGTTTTTT
cdr3_aa: CAWTRVGRNTGELFF

j_call: TRBJ1-6
clone_size: .
v_call: TRBV27
d_call: .
cdr3_nt: TGTGCCAGCAGTGTCGGGTTCTATAATTCACCCCTCCACTTT
cdr3_aa: CASSVGFYNSPLHF

j_call: TRBJ2-7
clone_size: .
v_call: TRBV5-5
d_call: TRBD1
cdr3_nt: TGTGCCAGCAGCTTGAGGGGGCCTCCTTACGAGCAGTACTTC
cdr3_aa: CASSLRGPPYEQYF

j_call: TRBJ2-1
clone_size: .
v_call: TRBV24-1
d_call: .
cdr3_nt: TGTGCCACCAGTGATTTGCGTACCAGGGTTGAGTTCTTC
cdr3_aa: CATSDLRTRVEFF

j_call: TRBJ2-5
clone_size: .
v_call: TRBV21-1
d_call: .
cdr3_nt: TGTGCCAGCAGCAAAGCGCTTGGGACTAGCGTCCAAGAGACCCAGTACTTC
cdr3_aa: CASSKALGTSVQETQYF

j_call: TRBJ1-2
clone_size: many
v_call: TRBV24-1
d_call: .
cdr3_nt: TGTGCCACCAGTGATCGTGCAGATCTCTATGGCTACACCTTC
cdr3_aa: CATSDRADLYGYTF

j_call: TRBJ1-2
clone_size: .
v_call: TRBV5-1
d_call: TRBD1
cdr3_nt: TGCGCCAGCAGCTTGGGAACAGGGGTTAACTATGGCTACACCTTC
cdr3_aa: CASSLGTGVNYGYTF

j_call: TRBJ2-3
clone_size: .
v_call: TRBV11-3
d_call: .
cdr3_nt: TGTGCCAGCAGCTTAGATGAGGGTCAAGATACGCAGTATTTT
cdr3_aa: CASSLDEGQDTQYF

j_call: TRBJ2-7
clone_size: .
v_call: TRBV20-1
d_call: TRBD2
cdr3_nt: TGCAGTGCTAGTCGGGTAGCGGGGGTCTCCTACGAGCAGTACTTC
cdr3_aa: CSASRVAGVSYEQYF

j_call: TRBJ1-2
clone_size: .
v_call: TRBV6-5
d_call: .
cdr3_nt: TGTGCCAGCAGTTACTATCGAGCCTCTGAGGGCTACACCTTC
cdr3_aa: CASSYYRASEGYTF